The 9 T cell receptor beta chains below were found in one sample sequenced in a study of radiation and T cells in renal cell carcinoma. Clones were read by immunoSEQ multiplex PCR, and TCRdb kept only the in-frame ones, dropping some. The table has roughly 13,000 clones, around 50% seen once. The sample's treatment: treatment-naive control, cytoreductive nephrectomy. The input for sequencing was tumor tissue, taken from a patient whose treatment was nephrectomy without radiotherapy. The receptor set was obtained from a man aged 50 or older with renal cell carcinoma.

The J gene is TRBJ1-2, the V gene TRBV9; the D is unclear. This CDR3 is 14 amino acids long. V was cut by 3 bases and J by 0 bases, with 9 bases left in between. Germline lookup yields CDR1 SGDLS and CDR2 YYNGEE. The CDR3 coding sequence is TGTGCCAGCAGCGCCCAGACGGCTAACTATGGCTACACCTTC. Amino acids: CASSAQTANYGYTF.

The rearrangement links TRBV11-1 to TRBJ1-6, with TRBD1 as a possible D gene (6 bases). V was cut by 5 bases and J by 0 bases, with 11 bases left in between. The CDR3 runs to 16 residues. The germline CDR1 and CDR2 sequences are SGHAT and FQDESV (reference sequence). CDR3 nucleotides: TGTGCCAGCAGCAACGGACAGCGCTCCTATAATTCACCCCTCCACTTT. It is translated as CASSNGQRSYNSPLHF.

The rearrangement joins TRBV6-5 to TRBJ2-3; D not resolved. Germline values: CDR1 MNHEY, CDR2 SVGAGI. V was cut by 0 bases and J by 8 bases, with 9 bases left in between. This CDR3 contains 13 residues. The CDR3 nucleotides are TGTGCCAGCAGTTACTCGAAAGATGTTACGCAGTATTTT. Residues: CASSYSKDVTQYF.

V is TRBV27 and J is TRBJ2-7; D is undetermined. The CDR3 runs to 15 residues. The germline V gene has CDR1 MNHEY and CDR2 SMNVEV (reference sequence). With 2 bases removed from V and 2 bases from J, the gap between germline ends came to 13 bases. CDR3 in amino acids: CASSLQQPSTYEQYF. In DNA form, the CDR3 reads TGTGCCAGCAGTTTACAGCAACCGAGTACCTACGAGCAGTACTTC.

In its sample, this clone was seen a few times. V usage is TRBV6-1 and J usage is TRBJ2-3; tentative D call: TRBD2 (6 bases). There are 17 residues in the CDR3. CDR1 MNHNS and CDR2 SASEGT come from the germline V gene. V lost 3 bases, J lost 1 base, and 17 bases lay in between. The CDR3 loop is CASSEAILALGTDTQYF. In DNA form, the CDR3 reads TGTGCCAGCAGTGAGGCTATTCTAGCGTTAGGCACAGATACGCAGTATTTT.

The V gene is TRBV6-5, the J gene TRBJ2-7, with 8 bases identical to TRBD2. The CDR3 spans 13 residues. Germline V gene data show CDR1 as MNHEY and CDR2 as SVGAGI. Unmatched junction bases numbered 8, after V lost 6 bases and J lost 7 bases. The DNA of the CDR3 is TGTGCCAGCAGCCCCGGGGGGGGGCGGGAGCAGTACTTC. Translating it yields CASSPGGGREQYF.

This clone came up a few times. This chain's CDR3 is CASSRDSVIQQYF. The DNA for the CDR3 is TGTGCCAGCAGCCGGGACAGCGTAATCCAGCAGTACTTC. V usage is TRBV6-6 and J usage is TRBJ2-7; 7 bases align to TRBD1. The CDR3 consists of 13 residues. Per the germline V gene, CDR1 is MNHNY and CDR2 is SVGAGI (reference sequence). The trim removed 6 bases at V and 8 bases at J, leaving 10 bases unmatched.

Regarding this clone: One junction end disagrees with the germline gene, perhaps due to a read error. The CDR3 region is CASRPSAISFNEQFF. The CDR3 nucleotides read TGTGCCAGCAGGCCTAGCGCTATATCCTTCAATGAGCAGTTCTTC. The chain recombines TRBV2 with TRBJ2-1; possibly TRBD2 for D (6 bases). CDR1 and CDR2 from the germline V gene are SNHLY and FYNNEI. The CDR3 totals 15 residues.

The genes are TRBV30 and TRBJ1-2; D is unresolved. V lost 1 base to trimming and J lost 1 base, with 7 bases between them. The germline gives CDR1 GTSNPN, CDR2 SVGIG (reference sequence). The CDR3 has 13 amino acids. The CDR3 protein is CAWSERINYGYTF. Here the CDR3 DNA reads TGTGCCTGGAGTGAGAGGATTAACTATGGCTACACCTTC.